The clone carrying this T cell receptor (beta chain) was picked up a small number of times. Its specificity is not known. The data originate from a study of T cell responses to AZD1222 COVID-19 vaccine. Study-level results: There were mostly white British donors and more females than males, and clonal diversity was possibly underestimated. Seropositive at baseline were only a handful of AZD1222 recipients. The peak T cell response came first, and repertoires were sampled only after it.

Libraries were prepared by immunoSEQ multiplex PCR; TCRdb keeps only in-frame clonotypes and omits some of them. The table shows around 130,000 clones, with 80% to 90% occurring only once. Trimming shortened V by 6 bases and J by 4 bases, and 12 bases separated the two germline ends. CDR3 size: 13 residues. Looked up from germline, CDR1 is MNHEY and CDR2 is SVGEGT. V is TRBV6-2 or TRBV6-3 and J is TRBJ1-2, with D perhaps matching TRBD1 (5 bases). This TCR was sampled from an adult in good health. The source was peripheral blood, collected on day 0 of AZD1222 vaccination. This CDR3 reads CASSWTSIYGYTF. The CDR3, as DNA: TGTGCCAGCAGCTGGACAAGTATCTATGGCTACACCTTC.